The 17 T cell receptor beta chains below all came from one sample that was sequenced in a study of cytomegalovirus exposure and HLA in healthy donors. The PCR ran on 60 Vbeta and 13 Jbeta primers. Measured with immunoSEQ multiplex PCR; TCRdb has only the in-frame clones, and not every one. The sample yields 100,000 to 150,000 clones, about two thirds seen once. Sequenced material: PBMCs. The receptors here all came from a man aged 25 to 40 in good health and CMV-seronegative.

The chain carries TRBV5-1 and TRBJ2-2; 9 nucleotides agree with TRBD2. The germline V gene encodes CDR1 SGHRS and CDR2 YFSETQ. Trimming removed 6 bases from V and 4 bases from J; junction bases left unmatched: 13. CDR3 length equals 17 residues. CDR3 nucleotides: TGCGCCAGCAATAGTATAGCGGGGGCGCAGATCACCGGGGAGCTGTTTTTT. This gives the protein CASNSIAGAQITGELFF.

This chain connects TRBV5-1 to TRBJ2-5, with 11 bases lining up with TRBD2. V lost 4 bases to trimming and J lost 1 base; unmatched junction nucleotides: 12. The CDR3 has 18 amino acids. Germline V CDR1 and CDR2: SGHRS, YFSETQ. CDR3 sequence reads: CASSIRLAGPRVQETQYF. CDR3 nucleotide sequence: TGCGCCAGCAGCATCCGACTAGCGGGGCCAAGGGTCCAAGAGACCCAGTACTTC. Drawing the rest from reference TRBV5-1 and TRBJ2-5, the complete variable domain is KAGVTQTPRYLIKTRGQQVTLSCSPISGHRSVSWYQQTPGQGLQFLFEYFSETQRNKGNFPGRFSGRQFSNSRSEMNVSTLELGDSALYLCASSIRLAGPRVQETQYFGPGTRLLVL.

V and J are TRBV6-7 and TRBJ1-5; D is undetermined. TRBV6-7 is treated as an ORF (open reading frame) with a function not yet certain. V lost 1 base and J 2 bases, leaving 6 bases between the germline ends. This CDR3 region has 14 residues. The CDR3 loop is CASSYWAGNQPQHF. The CDR3 DNA follows: TGTGCCAGCAGTTACTGGGCAGGCAATCAGCCCCAGCATTTT.

The rearrangement uses TRBV7-8 and TRBJ1-2; 7 nucleotides align to TRBD1. This CDR3 spans 14 amino acids. V shed 4 bases, J shed 7 bases, and the junction held 9 bases outside the gene matches. Per the germline V gene, CDR1 is SGHVS and CDR2 is FQNEAQ. The CDR3 nucleotides read TGTGCCAGCAGCTCACAGGGGAAAAGTAGTGGCTACACCTTC. Encoded protein: CASSSQGKSSGYTF.

The rearrangement uses TRBV19 and TRBJ2-7, with D possibly TRBD2 on 7 matching bases. Trimming left V 3 bases short and J 7 bases short, with 13 bases between. Germline V CDR1 and CDR2: LNHDA, SQIVND (reference sequence). The CDR3 length is 13 residues. In DNA form, the CDR3 reads TGTGCCAGTAGTATCGCGGGGGCAGGTGAGCAGTACTTC. This translates into CASSIAGAGEQYF.

V usage is TRBV18 and J usage is TRBJ2-1; 9 nucleotides match TRBD2. The CDR3 is 21 amino acids. J gave up 2 bases and V 1 base, and 18 bases lay outside the gene matches. Germline V CDR1 and CDR2: KGHSH, LQKENI. CDR3: CASSPLRASGDTQPTYNEQFF. DNA for the CDR3: TGTGCCAGCTCACCACTAAGAGCTAGCGGGGATACACAACCAACCTACAATGAGCAGTTCTTC.

V usage is TRBV6-6 and J usage is TRBJ1-3, with no clear D. CDR1 and CDR2 from the germline V gene are MNHNY and SVGAGI (reference sequence). The CDR3 is made up of 16 amino acids. Trimming pared 2 bases from V and 0 bases from J, leaving 11 bases between. The CDR3 protein is CASSYLARNSGNTIYF. The CDR3 coding sequence is TGTGCCAGCAGTTACCTGGCCAGAAACTCTGGAAACACCATATATTTT.

This chain uses TRBV4-1 with TRBJ1-1, with D perhaps matching TRBD1 (5 bases). The germline gives CDR1 MGHRA, CDR2 YSYEKL. The V end lost 0 bases, the J end lost 4 bases, and 24 bases lay between the germline ends. The CDR3 runs to 19 residues. The CDR3 DNA is TGCGCCAGCAGCCAAGATCTTTCAGGGACCGGGGGGGTGGGCACTGAAGCTTTCTTT. Its protein product is CASSQDLSGTGGVGTEAFF.

V and J are TRBV2 and TRBJ1-4, with a tentative D call TRBD1 (5 bases). Germline V gives CDR1 SNHLY, CDR2 FYNNEI. The V end was cut by 0 bases, the J end by 7 bases, with 24 bases between. This CDR3 is built from 19 residues. Here the CDR3 DNA reads TGTGCCAGCAGTGAAGCCAGCCGGCAGGGAGGGGTATATGGTGAAAAACTGTTTTTT. It specifies CASSEASRQGGVYGEKLFF.

This clone was detected only a few times. The V gene is TRBV11-3, the J gene TRBJ2-7, with 7 bases identical to TRBD2. Germline values: CDR1 SGHNT, CDR2 YENEEA. The J segment lost 2 bases and the V segment lost 5 bases, leaving 3 bases of the junction unmatched. CDR3 length: 13 residues. In DNA form, the CDR3 reads TGTGCCAGCAGCGCGCGGGGGACCTACGAGCAGTACTTC. It translates to CASSARGTYEQYF.

J is TRBJ1-2 and V is TRBV18; no reliable D call. V was cut by 4 bases and J by 7 bases, with 19 bases left in between. CDR3 size: 15 residues. Germline values: CDR1 KGHSH, CDR2 LQKENI. Here the CDR3 reads CASSRLDSVFSGYTF. The DNA for the CDR3 is TGTGCCAGCTCACGGTTGGACTCAGTTTTCTCTGGCTACACCTTC.

This chain connects TRBV6-5 to TRBJ1-1; 7 bases match TRBD1. With 2 bases clipped from V and 8 bases from J, the junction kept 2 bases outside the gene matches. CDR3 size: 12 residues. Germline V gives CDR1 MNHEY, CDR2 SVGAGI. CDR3 DNA sequence: TGTGCCAGCAGTTACCCACAGGGGGAAGCTTTCTTT. This encodes CASSYPQGEAFF.

J is TRBJ2-5 and V is TRBV19, with D maybe TRBD1 (6 bases). The J call may be in error: the DNA end matches TRBJ2-7 better. Germline CDR1 LNHDA, CDR2 SQIVND (reference sequence). The length of the CDR3 is 15 residues. The CDR3 protein is CASSMYGDNSYEQYF. Written as DNA, the CDR3 is TGTGCCAGTAGTATGTATGGGGACAACTCCTACGAGCAGTACTTC.

In this sample, this clone turned up a few times. V gene TRBV6-6 combines with J gene TRBJ2-7; D is perhaps TRBD1 (5 bases). CDR3 length: 12 residues. The germline V gene has CDR1 MNHNY and CDR2 SVGAGI (reference sequence). Trimming took off 10 bases at V and 2 bases at J, with 12 bases between the two ends. CDR3 DNA sequence: TGTGCCACCTCCCAGGGTGCCTACGAGCAGTACTTC. Its protein product is CATSQGAYEQYF.

V and J are TRBV27 and TRBJ2-1, with D tentatively TRBD2 (6 bases). The length of the CDR3 is 15 residues. CDR1 is MNHEY, CDR2 SMNVEV, per germline (reference sequence). The V end lost 2 bases, the J end lost 6 bases, and 14 bases lay between the germline ends. CDR3 protein: CASSLGGVPLNEQFF. DNA for the CDR3: TGTGCCAGCAGTTTAGGAGGGGTCCCCCTCAATGAGCAGTTCTTC.

V is TRBV11-2 and J is TRBJ1-4, with 11 bases lining up with TRBD1. CDR1 is SGHAT and CDR2 is FQNNGV in the germline V gene. This CDR3 region has 16 residues. The junction had 9 bases not matched to a gene; V was cut back by 5 bases and J by 7 bases. The CDR3 spells CASSPRGQGVGEKLFF. The CDR3 DNA reads as TGTGCCAGCAGCCCCCGGGGACAGGGGGTTGGTGAAAAACTGTTTTTT.

DNA for the CDR3: TGTGCCAGCAGCGTAGGGGGGGGCGTTTACACCGGGGAGCTGTTTTTT. Encoded protein: CASSVGGGVYTGELFF. J is TRBJ2-2 and V is TRBV9; TRBD2 is a possible D gene (7 bases). Trimming pared 0 bases from V and 3 bases from J, leaving 12 bases between. The germline V gene encodes CDR1 SGDLS and CDR2 YYNGEE. The CDR3 totals 16 residues.